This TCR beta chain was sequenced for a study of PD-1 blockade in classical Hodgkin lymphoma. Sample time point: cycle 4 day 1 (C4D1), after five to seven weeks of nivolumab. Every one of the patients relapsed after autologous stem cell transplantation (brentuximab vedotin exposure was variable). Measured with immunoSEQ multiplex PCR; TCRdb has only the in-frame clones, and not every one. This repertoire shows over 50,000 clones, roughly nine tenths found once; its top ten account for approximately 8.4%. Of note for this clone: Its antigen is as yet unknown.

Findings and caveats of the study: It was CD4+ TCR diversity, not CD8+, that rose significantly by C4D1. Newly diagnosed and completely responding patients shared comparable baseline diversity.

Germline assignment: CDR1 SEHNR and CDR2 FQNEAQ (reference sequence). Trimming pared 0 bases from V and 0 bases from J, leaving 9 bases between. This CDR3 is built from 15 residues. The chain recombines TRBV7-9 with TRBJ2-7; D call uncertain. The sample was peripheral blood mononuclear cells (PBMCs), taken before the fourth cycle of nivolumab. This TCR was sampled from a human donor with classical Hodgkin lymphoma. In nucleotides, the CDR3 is TGTGCCAGCAGCTTAGCAGTGGGTATCTCCTACGAGCAGTACTTC. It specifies CASSLAVGISYEQYF.